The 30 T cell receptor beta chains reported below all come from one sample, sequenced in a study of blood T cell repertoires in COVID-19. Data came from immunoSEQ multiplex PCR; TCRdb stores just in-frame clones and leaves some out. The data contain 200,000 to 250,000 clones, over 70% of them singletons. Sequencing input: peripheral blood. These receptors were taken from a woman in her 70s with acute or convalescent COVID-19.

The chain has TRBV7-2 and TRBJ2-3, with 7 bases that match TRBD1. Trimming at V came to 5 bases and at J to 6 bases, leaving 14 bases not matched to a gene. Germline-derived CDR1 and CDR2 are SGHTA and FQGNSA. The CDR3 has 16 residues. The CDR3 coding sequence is TGTGCCAGCAGCCAGACTTATCAGACAGGGCGGGATACGCAGTATTTT. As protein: CASSQTYQTGRDTQYF. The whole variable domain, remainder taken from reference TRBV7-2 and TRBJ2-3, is GAGVSQSPSNKVTEKGKDVELRCDPISGHTALYWYRQSLGQGLEFLIYFQGNSAPDKSGLPSDRFSAERTGGSVSTLTIQRTQQEDSAVYLCASSQTYQTGRDTQYFGPGTRLTVL.

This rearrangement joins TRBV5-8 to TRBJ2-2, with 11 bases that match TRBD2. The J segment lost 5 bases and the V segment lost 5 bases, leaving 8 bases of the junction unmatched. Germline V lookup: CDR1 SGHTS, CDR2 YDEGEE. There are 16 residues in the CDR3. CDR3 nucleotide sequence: TGTGCCAGCAGTTTAGCGGGGGGGCCGAGGACCGGGGAGCTGTTTTTT. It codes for CASSLAGGPRTGELFF.

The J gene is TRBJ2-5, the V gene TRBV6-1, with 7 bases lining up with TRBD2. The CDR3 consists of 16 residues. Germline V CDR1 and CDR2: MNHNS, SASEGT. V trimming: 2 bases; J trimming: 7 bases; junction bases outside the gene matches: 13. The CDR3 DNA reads TGTGCCAGCAGTGAAAGTCGACTAGCCGTGGAAGGGACCCAGTACTTC. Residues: CASSESRLAVEGTQYF.

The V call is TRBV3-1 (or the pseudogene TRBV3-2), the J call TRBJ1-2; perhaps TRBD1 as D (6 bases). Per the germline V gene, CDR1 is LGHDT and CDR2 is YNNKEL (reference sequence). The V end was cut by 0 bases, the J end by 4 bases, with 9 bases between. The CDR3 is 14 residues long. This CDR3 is CASSQEQGFYGYTF. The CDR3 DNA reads TGTGCCAGCAGCCAAGAACAGGGATTCTATGGCTACACCTTC.

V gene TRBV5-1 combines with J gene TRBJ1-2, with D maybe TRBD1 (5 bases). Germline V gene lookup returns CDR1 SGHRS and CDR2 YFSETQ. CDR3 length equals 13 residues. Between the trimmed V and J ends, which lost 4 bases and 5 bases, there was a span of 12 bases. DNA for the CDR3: TGCGCCAGCAGCCCGGCGGGGGTGTATGGCTACACCTTC. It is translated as CASSPAGVYGYTF.

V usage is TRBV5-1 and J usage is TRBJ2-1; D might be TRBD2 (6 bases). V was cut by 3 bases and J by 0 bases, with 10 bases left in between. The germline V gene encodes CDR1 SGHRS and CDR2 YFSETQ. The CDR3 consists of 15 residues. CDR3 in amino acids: CASSYRLDSYNEQFF. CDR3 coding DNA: TGCGCCAGCAGCTACCGACTAGACTCCTACAATGAGCAGTTCTTC.

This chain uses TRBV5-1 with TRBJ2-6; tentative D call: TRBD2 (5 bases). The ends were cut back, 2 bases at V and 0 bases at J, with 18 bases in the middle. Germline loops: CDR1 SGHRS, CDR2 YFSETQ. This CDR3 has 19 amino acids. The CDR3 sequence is CASSFRSEEVYSGANVLTF. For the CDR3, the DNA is TGCGCCAGCAGCTTCAGGTCGGAGGAAGTTTACTCTGGGGCCAACGTCCTGACTTTC.

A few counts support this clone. The CDR3 DNA is TGCGCCAGCAGCCTGGGGACAGGGACTTTCAACGAGCAGTACTTC. This sequence encodes CASSLGTGTFNEQYF. The chain recombines TRBV4-3 with TRBJ2-7; 9 bases map to TRBD1. The CDR3 has 15 residues. Per germline, CDR1 LGHNA and CDR2 YSLEER. V shed 4 bases, J shed 5 bases, and the junction held 9 bases outside the gene matches.

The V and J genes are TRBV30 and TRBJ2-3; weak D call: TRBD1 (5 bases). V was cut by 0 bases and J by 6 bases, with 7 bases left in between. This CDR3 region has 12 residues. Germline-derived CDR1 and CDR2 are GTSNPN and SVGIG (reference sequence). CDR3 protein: CAWSVSGDTQYF. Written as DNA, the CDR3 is TGTGCCTGGAGTGTTTCAGGGGATACGCAGTATTTT.

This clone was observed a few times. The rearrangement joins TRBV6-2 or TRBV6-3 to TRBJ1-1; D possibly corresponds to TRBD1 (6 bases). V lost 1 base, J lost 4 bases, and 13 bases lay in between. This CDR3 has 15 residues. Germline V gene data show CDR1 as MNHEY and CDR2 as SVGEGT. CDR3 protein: CASSYFPTGSTEAFF. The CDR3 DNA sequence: TGTGCCAGCAGTTACTTTCCTACAGGGAGCACTGAAGCTTTCTTT.

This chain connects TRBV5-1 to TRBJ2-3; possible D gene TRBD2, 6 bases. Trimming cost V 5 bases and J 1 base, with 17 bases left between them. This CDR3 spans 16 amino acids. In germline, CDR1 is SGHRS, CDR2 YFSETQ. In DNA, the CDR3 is TGCGCCAGCAGGCTAGGGGCCGGGGAGGGCACAGATACGCAGTATTTT. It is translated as CASRLGAGEGTDTQYF.

The CDR3 loop reads CASSPDRVYGETQYF. CDR3 nucleotides: TGTGCCAGTAGTCCGGACAGGGTCTACGGAGAGACCCAGTACTTC. V is TRBV19 and J is TRBJ2-5, with 8 bases lining up with TRBD1. Unmatched junction bases numbered 9, after V lost 5 bases and J lost 4 bases. The CDR3 covers 15 residues. CDR1 LNHDA and CDR2 SQIVND come from the germline V gene (reference sequence).

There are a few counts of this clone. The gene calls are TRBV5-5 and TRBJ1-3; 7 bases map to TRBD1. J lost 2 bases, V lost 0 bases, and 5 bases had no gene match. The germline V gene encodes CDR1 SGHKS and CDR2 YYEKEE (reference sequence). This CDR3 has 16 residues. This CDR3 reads CASSLEGTGAGNTIYF. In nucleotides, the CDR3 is TGTGCCAGCAGCTTGGAGGGTACAGGGGCTGGAAACACCATATATTTT. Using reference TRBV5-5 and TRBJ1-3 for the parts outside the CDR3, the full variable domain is DAGVTQSPTHLIKTRGQQVTLRCSPISGHKSVSWYQQVLGQGPQFIFQYYEKEERGRGNFPDRFSARQFPNYSSELNVNALLLGDSALYLCASSLEGTGAGNTIYFGEGSWLTVV.

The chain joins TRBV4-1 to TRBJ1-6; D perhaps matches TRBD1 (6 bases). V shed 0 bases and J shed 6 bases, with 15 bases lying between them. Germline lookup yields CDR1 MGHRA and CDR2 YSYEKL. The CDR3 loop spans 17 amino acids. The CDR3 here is CASSQDVSGQINSPLHF. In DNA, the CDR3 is TGCGCCAGCAGCCAAGACGTTTCAGGACAGATTAATTCACCCCTCCACTTT.

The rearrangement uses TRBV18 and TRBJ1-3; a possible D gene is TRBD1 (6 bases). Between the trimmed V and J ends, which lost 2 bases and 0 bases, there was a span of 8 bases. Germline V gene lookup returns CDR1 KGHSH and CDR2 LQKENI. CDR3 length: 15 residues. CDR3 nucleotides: TGTGCCAGCTCACCAACAGGGAGCTCTGGAAACACCATATATTTT. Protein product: CASSPTGSSGNTIYF. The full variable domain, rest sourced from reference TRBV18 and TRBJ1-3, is NAGVMQNPRHLVRRRGQEARLRCSPMKGHSHVYWYRQLPEEGLKFMVYLQKENIIDESGMPKERFSAEFPKEGPSILRIQQVVRGDSAAYFCASSPTGSSGNTIYFGEGSWLTVV.

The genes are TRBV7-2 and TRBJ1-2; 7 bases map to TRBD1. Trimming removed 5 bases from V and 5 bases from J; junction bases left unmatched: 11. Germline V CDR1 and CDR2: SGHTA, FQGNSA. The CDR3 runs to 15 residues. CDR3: CASSPRTGDTYGYTF. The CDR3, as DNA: TGTGCCAGCAGCCCTCGGACAGGAGATACTTATGGCTACACCTTC.

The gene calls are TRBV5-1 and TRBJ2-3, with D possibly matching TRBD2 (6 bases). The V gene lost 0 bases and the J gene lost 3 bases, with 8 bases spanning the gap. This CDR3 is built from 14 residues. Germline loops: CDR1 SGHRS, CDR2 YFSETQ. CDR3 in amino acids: CASSLALATDTQYF. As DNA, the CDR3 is TGCGCCAGCAGCTTGGCGCTAGCGACAGATACGCAGTATTTT.

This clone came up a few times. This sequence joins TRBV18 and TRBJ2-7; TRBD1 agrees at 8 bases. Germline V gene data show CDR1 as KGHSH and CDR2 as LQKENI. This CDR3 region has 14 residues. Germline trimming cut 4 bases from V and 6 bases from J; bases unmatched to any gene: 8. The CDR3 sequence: CASSLDRAWTEQYF. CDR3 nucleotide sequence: TGTGCCAGCTCACTGGACAGGGCATGGACCGAGCAGTACTTC.

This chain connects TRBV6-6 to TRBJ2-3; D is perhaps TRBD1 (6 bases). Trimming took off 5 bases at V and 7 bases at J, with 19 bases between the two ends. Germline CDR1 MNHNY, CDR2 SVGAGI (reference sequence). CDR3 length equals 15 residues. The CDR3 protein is CASSALDSNRNTQYF. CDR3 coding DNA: TGTGCCAGCAGTGCCTTGGACAGTAATCGGAATACGCAGTATTTT.

The CDR3 region is CASSLNYYGYTF. The CDR3 nucleotides are TGTGCCAGCAGTTTAAACTACTATGGCTACACCTTC. J is TRBJ1-2 and V is TRBV12-3 or TRBV12-4; the D is unclear. Trimming removed 2 bases at V and 3 bases at J, with 4 bases between. CDR3 length: 12 amino acids.

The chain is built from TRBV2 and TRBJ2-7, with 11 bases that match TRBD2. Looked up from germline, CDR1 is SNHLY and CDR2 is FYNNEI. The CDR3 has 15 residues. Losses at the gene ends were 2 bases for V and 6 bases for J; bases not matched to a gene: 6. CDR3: CASSEYSGGAGEQYF. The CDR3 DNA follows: TGTGCCAGCAGTGAATATAGCGGGGGGGCCGGCGAGCAGTACTTC. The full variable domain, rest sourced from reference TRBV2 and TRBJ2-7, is EPEVTQTPSHQVTQMGQEVILRCVPISNHLYFYWYRQILGQKVEFLVSFYNNEISEKSEIFDDQFSVERPDGSNFTLKIRSTKLEDSAMYFCASSEYSGGAGEQYFGPGTRLTVT.

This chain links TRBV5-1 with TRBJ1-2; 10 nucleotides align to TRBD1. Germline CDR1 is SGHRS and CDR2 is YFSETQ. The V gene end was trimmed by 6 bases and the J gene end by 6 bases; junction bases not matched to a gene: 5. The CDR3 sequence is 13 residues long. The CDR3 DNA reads TGCGCCAGCAAGGGACAGGGGTCCGATGGCTACACCTTC. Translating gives CASKGQGSDGYTF.

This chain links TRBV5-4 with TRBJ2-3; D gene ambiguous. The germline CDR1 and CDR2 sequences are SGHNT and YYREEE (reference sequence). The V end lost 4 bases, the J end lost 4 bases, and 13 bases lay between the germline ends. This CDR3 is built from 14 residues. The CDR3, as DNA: TGTGCCAGCAGCCCCCCCCCTCCCCCAGATACGCAGTATTTT. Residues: CASSPPPPPDTQYF.

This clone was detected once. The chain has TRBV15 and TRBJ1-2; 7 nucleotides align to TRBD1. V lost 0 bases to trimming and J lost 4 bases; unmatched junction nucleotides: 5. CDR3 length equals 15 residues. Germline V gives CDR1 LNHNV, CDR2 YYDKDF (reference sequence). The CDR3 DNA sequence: TGTGCCACCAGCAGAGAAAAGGGACAGTCCTATGGCTACACCTTC. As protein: CATSREKGQSYGYTF.

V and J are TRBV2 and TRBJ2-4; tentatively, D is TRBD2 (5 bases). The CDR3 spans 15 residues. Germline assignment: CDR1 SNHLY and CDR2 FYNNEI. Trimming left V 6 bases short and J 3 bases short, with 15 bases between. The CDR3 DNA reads TGTGCCAGCAGGGCGGACTTCGGGGACAAAAACATTCAGTACTTC. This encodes CASRADFGDKNIQYF.

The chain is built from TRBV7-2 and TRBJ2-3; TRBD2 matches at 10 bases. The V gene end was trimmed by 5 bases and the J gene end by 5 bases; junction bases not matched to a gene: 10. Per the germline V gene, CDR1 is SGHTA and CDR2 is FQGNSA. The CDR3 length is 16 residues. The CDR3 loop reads CASSMGLAMSGDTQYF. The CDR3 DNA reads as TGTGCCAGCAGCATGGGACTAGCGATGTCAGGAGATACGCAGTATTTT.

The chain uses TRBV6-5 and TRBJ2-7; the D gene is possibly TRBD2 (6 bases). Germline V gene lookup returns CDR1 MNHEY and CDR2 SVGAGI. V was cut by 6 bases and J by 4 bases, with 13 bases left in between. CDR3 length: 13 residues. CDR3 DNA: TGTGCCAGCAGGGATTGGGGGACTTACGAGCAGTACGTC. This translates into CASRDWGTYEQYV.

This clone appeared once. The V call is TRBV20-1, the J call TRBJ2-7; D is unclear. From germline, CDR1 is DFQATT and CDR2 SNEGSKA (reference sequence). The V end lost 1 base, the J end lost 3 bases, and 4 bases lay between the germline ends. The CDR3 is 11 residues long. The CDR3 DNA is TGCAGTGCTAGAGTTCTCTACGAGCAGTACTTC. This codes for CSARVLYEQYF.

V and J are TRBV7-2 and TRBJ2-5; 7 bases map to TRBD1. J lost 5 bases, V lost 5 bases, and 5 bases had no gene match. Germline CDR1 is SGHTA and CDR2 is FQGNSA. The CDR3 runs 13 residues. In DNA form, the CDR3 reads TGTGCCAGCAGCCGGACAGGCCGCGAGACCCAGTACTTC. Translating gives CASSRTGRETQYF.

The CDR3 DNA follows: TGTGCCTGGAGCACAGGGGGGTTTGGAAACACCATATATTTT. It encodes CAWSTGGFGNTIYF. The chain couples TRBV30 to TRBJ1-3; TRBD1 aligns across 8 bases. V was clipped by 3 bases and J by 3 bases; unmatched bases: 4. Per germline, CDR1 GTSNPN and CDR2 SVGIG (reference sequence). The CDR3 is 14 amino acids.